This T cell receptor (beta chain) was sequenced for a study of blood T cell repertoires in COVID-19. The V gene's germline CDR1 is GTSNPN and CDR2 SVGIG (reference sequence). The CDR3 is 16 amino acids. After removal of 2 bases from V and 3 bases from J, the junction contained 5 bases not matched to a gene. This clone showed up just once. Data came from immunoSEQ multiplex PCR; TCRdb stores just in-frame clones and leaves some out. The data contain hundreds of thousands of clones, about 90% of them seen just once; the ten biggest clones take up roughly 10%. Sample: peripheral blood. The TCR sequence derives from a woman aged 65 to 85 with COVID-19, enrolled during active disease. The rearrangement uses TRBV30 and TRBJ2-2; 11 positions agree with TRBD2. CDR3 coding DNA: TGTGCCTGGAGTATACTAGCGGGAGTTCACACCGGGGAGCTGTTTTTT. As protein: CAWSILAGVHTGELFF. Variable domain in full (rest from reference TRBV30 and TRBJ2-2): SQTIHQWPATLVQPVGSPLSLECTVEGTSNPNLYWYRQAAGRGLQLLFYSVGIGQISSEVPQNLSASRPQDRQFILSSKKLLLSDSGFYLCAWSILAGVHTGELFFGEGSRLTVL.